What follows is one TCR beta chain and its context. Its target antigen remains unknown. Base qualities are not recorded, but no much larger clone differs from it by a single base. This sample was included in a study of cytomegalovirus exposure and HLA in healthy donors listed by TCRdb under 2017. At the level of the whole study: According to a later analysis, one platform produced both the 110 or so validation repertoires and the approximately 600 repertoires of the first cohort. The study was designed to test whether signatures of past pathogen exposure could be identified by cataloging public T cell receptors. A separate validation cohort of roughly 130 different subjects was used in addition to the roughly 620-subject first cohort. The study combined high-throughput TCR immunosequencing, statistical association of individual TCRs with disease status, and machine learning to predict cytomegalovirus infection status. The full study reports these points: The authors suggested that the approach could potentially be generalized to other disease states and immunological phenotypes. A few of the identified cytomegalovirus-associated TCR beta chains were confirmed in vitro to be specific for cytomegalovirus antigens. Across donors, most TCR sequences were observed very rarely, whereas some public TCRs were present in many individuals. A later analysis found that TCRs clustered in the first cohort also tended to co-occur in the roughly 120 validation repertoires, with 94% of cluster scores above 0. A later analysis lacked HLA typing for the validation cohort, so it scored co-occurrence in that cohort across all 120 or so repertoires. In the study, 150 to 200 TCR beta chains were listed as associated with cytomegalovirus. Cytomegalovirus status was reported to be diagnosed by the classifier with high specificity and sensitivity in both the original and validation cohorts.

Donors formed part of the validation cohort, which comprised over a hundred subjects and was distinct from the first cohort of 550 to 850 subjects. The library was obtained by the immunoSEQ multiplex PCR assay. As for how the authors treated the data: To diagnose cytomegalovirus status from the catalog of TCR beta chain sequences, a statistical classification framework was built. Held by TCRdb, this immuneACCESS table contains in-frame sequences only and omits some clones. Under half of the omission traces to an unresolved V gene where checked; the cause of the rest is unknown. V and J calls and clone size are copied from that table; D and trimming were computed from the DNA. The sample table lists over 75,000 clones, roughly 93% of them with a count of one. The ten largest clones add up to approximately 2% of the sample. The origin of this receptor is a man aged 25-45 years in good health and CMV-seronegative. Source material: PBMCs.

The CDR3 is CASSSRGVGEQYF. The nucleotide sequence reads TGTGCCAGCAGTTCCAGGGGGGTGGGCGAGCAGTACTTC. Recombination connected TRBV28 to TRBJ2-7, and TRBD1 may be the D gene, going by 7 matching bases. Via the germline V gene, CDR1 is MDHEN and CDR2 SYDVKM. Trimming costs V 4 bases and J 6 bases, and their ends lie 13 bases apart. The CDR3, cysteine through phenylalanine, is 13 amino acids long. This entry keeps only the CDR3 DNA: 39 bases, framed from base 1.